This TCR beta chain derives from a study of immune evolution from preneoplasia to lung adenocarcinoma. Study-wide findings and caveats: Top clone frequencies peaked in normal lung, apparently declining through invasive adenocarcinoma.

A few counts support this clone. Its antigen remains unknown. Resections took place in Japan or China from 2014 to 2017. Two lung cancer pathologists independently confirmed each histologic diagnosis. V lost 4 bases and J 0 bases, leaving 7 bases between the germline ends. Germline V gives CDR1 SGHTS, CDR2 YDEGEE. The CDR3 sequence is 13 residues long. The assay was immunoSEQ multiplex PCR, and TCRdb's table has in-frame clones only and misses some. Altogether about 3,000 clones are present, roughly four fifths being singletons, with the ten largest covering approximately 7.9%. The genes are TRBV5-8 and TRBJ2-5, with unresolved D. The sample was FFPE adjacent normal lung tissue. The receptor comes from a person between 65 and 79 years old with lung adenocarcinoma. The CDR3 loop reads CASSRADQETQYF. CDR3 bases: TGTGCCAGCAGCCGTGCAGACCAAGAGACCCAGTACTTC.